The text below deals with one T cell receptor beta chain. Which antigen it targets is not known. No much larger clone is present one base from it, and per-base qualities are unavailable. The data are from a study of blood T cell repertoires in COVID-19 (dated by TCRdb to the early 2020s). About the investigation overall: Samples covering the acute and convalescent phases of COVID-19 were provided by collaborators in the United States, Italy and Spain. The prospective study material was composed of cDNA or gDNA derived from T cells, B-cell-depleted T cells, or PBMCs. Subjects who had been exposed to COVID-19, were actively infected with it, or had recovered from it provided the deeply sampled blood TCRbeta repertoires that made up the dataset. The repertoires were released in a freely available public database meant as a resource for research on the immune response to SARS-CoV-2. The samples were drawn from two sources: the first 160 participants of the ongoing ImmuneRACE study, and 1,200 or so subjects contributed by 6 global collaborators. A de-identified subject ID, COVID-19 status, age in years and sex were almost always included in the sample metadata. Where available, HLA class I and class II types were taken from metadata supplied by the sample provider and were not determined by assay-based typing.

V loses 3 bases at its end and J loses 4 bases; junction bases beyond the gene matches: 5. The germline V gene encodes CDR1 SGDLS and CDR2 YYNGEE. The CDR3 numbers 14 residues from cysteine through phenylalanine. The sequence is cut down to CDR3 DNA, 42 bases in frame from base 1. Whole blood was collected in K2EDTA tubes by collaborating institutions according to the institutions' own protocols. For TCRbeta analysis, collaborators shipped samples in one of three forms: frozen whole blood, isolated PBMCs, or DNA extracted from either of those sample types. TCRbeta CDR3 regions were amplified from genomic DNA using the immunoSEQ Assay, a bias-controlled multiplex PCR. Under the source paper's analysis protocol: Nucleated cell counts per sample were estimated from amplification of reference gene primers within the assay. To quantify the absolute abundance of each unique TCRbeta CDR3 rearrangement, sequence reads were collapsed and filtered. Productive Simpson clonality was computed per sample as the square root of Simpson's diversity index over productive rearrangements. TCRdb holds this immuneACCESS table with in-frame rearrangements only. Some clones are missing; in checked studies, unresolved V genes explain under half, and the rest has no known cause. That table supplies the V and J calls and clone size; D and trimming were determined from the DNA. This sample comprises 20,000 to 30,000 clones, just over 90% of them detected only once. The top ten constitute 32% of the sample.

Broader findings and caveats from the paper: The quantity of clinical and demographic metadata differed by source and by participant and was supplied without curation.

The rearrangement combines TRBV9 with TRBJ2-5; 8 central nucleotides agree with TRBD1. The source of this sequence is a man between 65 and 80 years old with active COVID-19. The sequenced sample consisted of peripheral blood. The encoded CDR3 is CASSADRGGETQYF. The DNA is as follows: TGTGCCAGCAGCGCAGACAGGGGCGGAGAGACCCAGTACTTC.